The clone carrying this T cell receptor (beta chain) was seen ten or more times. Its antigen is not known. This specimen comes from a study of Graves' ophthalmopathy and Graves' hyperthyroidism. For the study at large: The collection of peripheral blood took place at initial diagnosis, before any treatment.

Broader study findings: Appearing in blood as well were most expanded thyroid clonotypes above 0.001 frequency.

The sequenced template was RNA, covering the TCR beta CDR3 region. HTBI primers served in a first-round RT-PCR, which a second-round multiplex PCR followed. TCRdb itself ran the multiplex PCR reads through MiXCR, one entry per CDR3 protein. Seen here are around 670,000 distinct CDR3 sequences, around 40% observed once, and the top ten hold 44%. Disease in donors with ophthalmopathy had moderate-to-severe activity, CAS ≥3, NOSPECS ≥4 and under 3 months' duration. The origin of this receptor is an adult man with Graves' ophthalmopathy. The sequenced sample was peripheral blood.

The CDR3 DNA sequence: TGTGCCAGCAGCTTAGACGGTAATCGGAACACTGAAGCTTTCTTT. It is translated as CASSLDGNRNTEAFF. V usage is TRBV7-8 and J usage is TRBJ1-1; D call uncertain. Germline V lookup: CDR1 SGHVS, CDR2 FQNEAQ. The CDR3 runs 15 residues. Trimming left V 1 base short and J 1 base short, with 10 bases between.